The next 8 T cell receptor beta chains were all read from a single sample in a study of blood T cell repertoires in COVID-19. Using immunoSEQ multiplex PCR, the repertoire was profiled, and TCRdb retains in-frame clones only, with some absent. Of 250,000 or so clones detected, around 87% appear once; the ten largest clones hold about 5%. Sequenced: peripheral blood. These receptors were obtained from a woman aged 55-75 years with COVID-19, enrolled during active disease.

The rearrangement joins TRBV19 to TRBJ1-6, with D possibly TRBD1 on 5 matching bases. CDR1 is LNHDA, CDR2 SQIVND, per germline (reference sequence). Trimming stripped 5 bases from V and 4 bases from J, with 12 bases between. This CDR3 spans 15 amino acids. The CDR3 DNA is TGTGCCAGTAGTCTTCCGGGGGGTTATAATTCACCCCTCCACTTT. Amino acids: CASSLPGGYNSPLHF.

The chain employs TRBV10-3 and TRBJ2-2; tentatively, D is TRBD2 (6 bases). V was cut by 7 bases and J by 6 bases, with 21 bases left in between. The germline V gene encodes CDR1 ENHRY and CDR2 SYGVKD. The CDR3 covers 16 residues. This CDR3 reads CAITSPGLARSGELFF. The CDR3, as DNA: TGTGCCATCACCAGCCCGGGGCTAGCGCGATCCGGGGAGCTGTTTTTT.

The chain is built from TRBV28 and TRBJ1-2; D remains unclear. CDR3 length: 13 residues. The germline CDR1 and CDR2 sequences are MDHEN and SYDVKM. Between the trimmed V and J ends, which lost 7 bases and 5 bases, there was a span of 14 bases. Written as DNA, the CDR3 is TGTGCCAGCAAGCTTAGAAATGTTTATGGCTACACCTTC. This encodes CASKLRNVYGYTF.

The chain is built from TRBV5-1 and TRBJ1-1; D not certain. With 0 bases removed from V and 4 bases from J, the gap between germline ends came to 13 bases. Germline values: CDR1 SGHRS, CDR2 YFSETQ. This CDR3 comprises 15 residues. The CDR3 DNA sequence: TGCGCCAGCAGCTTGGTTGCGGGAGCCGGCACTGAAGCTTTCTTT. Translated, it gives CASSLVAGAGTEAFF.

The rearrangement uses TRBV5-4 and TRBJ2-1; 7 positions agree with TRBD1. V was pared by 2 bases and J by 6 bases, with 5 bases of the junction left unmatched. CDR3 size: 14 residues. Germline V gives CDR1 SGHNT, CDR2 YYREEE (reference sequence). CDR3 loop: CASSLQGIGNEQFF. CDR3 nucleotides: TGTGCCAGCAGCTTACAGGGGATAGGCAATGAGCAGTTCTTC.

J is TRBJ1-1 and V is TRBV7-9; TRBD1 might be the D (6 bases). V was clipped by 4 bases and J by 2 bases, with 11 bases between them. The CDR3 has 14 amino acids. Germline V CDR1 and CDR2: SEHNR, FQNEAQ (reference sequence). CDR3 in DNA: TGTGCCAGCAGCTACCTACAGGGTAACACTGAAGCTTTCTTT. This codes for CASSYLQGNTEAFF. The variable domain in full, with the rest retrieved from reference TRBV7-9 and TRBJ1-1, is DTGVSQNPRHKITKRGQNVTFRCDPISEHNRLYWYRQTLGQGPEFLTYFQNEAQLEKSRLLSDRFSAERPKGSFSTLEIQRTEQGDSAMYLCASSYLQGNTEAFFGQGTRLTVV.

J is TRBJ2-7 and V is TRBV5-1, with TRBD2 identical over 12 bases. Germline assignment: CDR1 SGHRS and CDR2 YFSETQ. This CDR3 comprises 17 residues. Trimming took 5 bases from V and 0 from J; bases not matched to a gene: 9. The CDR3 DNA reads as TGCGCCAGCAGAGGATGGGGACTAGCGGGTAGCTCCTACGAGCAGTACTTC. As protein: CASRGWGLAGSSYEQYF.

This chain joins TRBV7-9 and TRBJ2-7; possible D gene TRBD1, 6 bases. From germline, CDR1 is SEHNR and CDR2 FQNEAQ (reference sequence). V lost 5 bases and J 7 bases, leaving 18 bases between the germline ends. The CDR3 runs 14 residues. For the CDR3, the DNA is TGTGCCAGCAGCCCCCCCCCGAGGGGGTATGAGCAGTACTTC. This codes for CASSPPPRGYEQYF.